Listed here is a single T cell receptor beta chain. As yet, its antigen is unknown. The naive CD8 subset, CD45RO-negative cells positively selected for CCR7, excluded terminally differentiated effector memory CD45RA+ cells. This entry comes from a study of shared clonotypes between healthy human individuals. General study points: Some clonotypes were shared by all four sorted-subset donors, while others were not shared. The non-shared ones had lower generation probabilities than the shared ones. Rarefaction showed that sequencing of sorted subsets was incomplete (despite large depth).

Trimming pared 4 bases from V and 1 base from J, leaving 15 bases between. The CDR3 has 15 amino acids. The germline gives CDR1 SGHKS, CDR2 YYEKEE (reference sequence). In the study's own analysis: ImmunoSEQ sequences covered only the junction and lacked quality scores; filtering therefore differed. Clones were read by immunoSEQ multiplex PCR, and TCRdb kept only the in-frame ones, dropping some. The V and J calls and clone size come from that table; D and trimming were worked out from the DNA. The sample has some 600,000 clones; about 96% are singletons. The chain links TRBV5-5 to TRBJ2-7; possibly TRBD1 for D (5 bases). The origin of this receptor is a woman in her 30s in good health. The material sequenced was naive CD8+ T cells sorted from blood. CDR3 protein: CASSPQGGVSYEQYF. CDR3 nucleotide sequence: TGTGCCAGCAGCCCCCAGGGCGGAGTTTCCTACGAGCAGTACTTC.